The 30 T cell receptor beta chains listed next were all sequenced from one sample in a study of circulating and synovial CD4+ cells in juvenile arthritis. Produced via immunoSEQ multiplex PCR; TCRdb's table is partial and in-frame only. Among 30,000 to 40,000 clones listed, about 96% were seen once. Sequencing input: CD4+ T cells from blood. The receptors derive from a human donor with juvenile idiopathic arthritis.

This chain joins TRBV6-1 and TRBJ2-1; TRBD1 aligns across 8 bases. V shed 5 bases, J shed 12 bases, and the junction held 3 bases outside the gene matches. The CDR3 covers 11 residues. Germline V gives CDR1 MNHNS, CDR2 SASEGT. In DNA, the CDR3 is TGTGCCAGCAGTCAGACAGGGGCGCAGTTCTTC. It specifies CASSQTGAQFF.

This clone was seen just once. This sequence joins TRBV6-1 and TRBJ1-3; no clear D. Trimming stripped 3 bases from V and 0 bases from J, with 9 bases between. The CDR3 is 15 residues long. Germline values: CDR1 MNHNS, CDR2 SASEGT. The CDR3 nucleotides read TGTGCCAGCAGTGACCGCCGGGACTCTGGAAACACCATATATTTT. Protein sequence: CASSDRRDSGNTIYF.

The chain combines TRBV7-9 with TRBJ1-2; 9 bases are a match to TRBD1. With V trimmed by 4 bases and J by 4 bases, 7 bases remained unmatched. Germline CDR1 and CDR2: SEHNR and FQNEAQ (reference sequence). The CDR3 length is 15 residues. CDR3 sequence reads: CASSSSPTGGYGYTF. The CDR3 region has the DNA TGTGCCAGCAGCTCTTCCCCGACAGGGGGCTATGGCTACACCTTC.

This chain uses TRBV15 with TRBJ1-5, with 10 bases aligning to TRBD1. The CDR3 is 17 residues long. Germline CDR1 and CDR2: LNHNV and YYDKDF (reference sequence). V lost 5 bases and J lost 0; bases outside the gene matches: 7. The CDR3 DNA is TGTGCCACCAGCGCCCGGACAGGGGGTTTTAGCAATCAGCCCCAGCATTTT. Protein: CATSARTGGFSNQPQHF.

This clone was seen just once. The chain carries TRBV28 and TRBJ2-1; TRBD1 agrees at 8 bases. The germline V gene encodes CDR1 MDHEN and CDR2 SYDVKM. V was clipped by 0 bases and J by 9 bases; unmatched bases: 4. The CDR3 runs to 14 residues. The CDR3 coding sequence is TGTGCCAGCAGTTTATGGCCAGGGGGCTTTGAGCAGTTCTTC. Protein sequence: CASSLWPGGFEQFF.

The chain carries TRBV29-1 and TRBJ2-7, with D uncertain. The CDR3 is 12 residues long. V lost 4 bases and J lost 1, with 8 bases in between. Germline CDR1 reads SQVTM; CDR2 reads ANQGSEA. CDR3 loop: CSVVSVSYEQYF. The DNA for the CDR3 is TGCAGCGTTGTTTCCGTGTCCTACGAGCAGTACTTC.

The chain links TRBV15 to TRBJ2-2; TRBD1 matches at 8 bases. V lost 5 bases and J lost 4; bases outside the gene matches: 6. This CDR3 contains 15 residues. Germline CDR1 and CDR2: LNHNV and YYDKDF (reference sequence). The CDR3 protein is CATSLDRVATGELFF. The CDR3 coding sequence is TGTGCCACCAGCTTGGACAGGGTCGCCACCGGGGAGCTGTTTTTT. The complete variable domain, with remaining parts taken from reference TRBV15 and TRBJ2-2, reads DAMVIQNPRYQVTQFGKPVTLSCSQTLNHNVMYWYQQKSSQAPKLLFHYYDKDFNNEADTPDNFQSRRPNTSFCFLDIRSPGLGDTAMYLCATSLDRVATGELFFGEGSRLTVL.

This chain links TRBV11-1 with TRBJ2-1; TRBD2 aligns across 15 bases. V shed 4 bases, J shed 7 bases, and the junction held 2 bases outside the gene matches. The V gene's germline CDR1 is SGHAT and CDR2 FQDESV (reference sequence). This CDR3 has 15 amino acids. CDR3 nucleotide sequence: TGTGCCAGCAGCTCCGGGACTAGCGGGGGGAATGAGCAGTTCTTC. This sequence encodes CASSSGTSGGNEQFF.

J is TRBJ2-5 and V is TRBV7-2; D not certain. This CDR3 contains 13 residues. CDR1 is SGHTA, CDR2 FQGNSA, per germline. V dropped 3 bases and J dropped 5 bases, with 10 bases sitting between them. Here the CDR3 DNA reads TGTGCCAGCAGCTTCTCTAGTCTGGAGACCCAGTACTTC. Translating it yields CASSFSSLETQYF.

This chain links TRBV6-6 with TRBJ1-4; 8 nucleotides align to TRBD1. The trim removed 5 bases at V and 6 bases at J, leaving 5 bases unmatched. The CDR3 loop spans 14 amino acids. Per germline, CDR1 MNHNY and CDR2 SVGAGI (reference sequence). The CDR3 DNA is TGTGCCAGCAGTCCGACAGGGGCGGATGAAAAACTGTTTTTT. This gives the protein CASSPTGADEKLFF.

V and J are TRBV5-6 and TRBJ2-2; D may be TRBD1 (6 bases). The CDR3 consists of 12 residues. Germline V gene data show CDR1 as SGHDT and CDR2 as YYEEEE. Trimming pared 2 bases from V and 7 bases from J, leaving 6 bases between. In DNA, the CDR3 is TGTGCCAGCAGCTTACAGGGCGGGGAGCTGTTTTTT. Its translation: CASSLQGGELFF.

This chain joins TRBV20-1 and TRBJ1-1; possible D gene TRBD1, 5 bases. Trimming shortened V by 6 bases and J by 6 bases, and 11 bases separated the two germline ends. This CDR3 comprises 11 residues. CDR1 DFQATT and CDR2 SNEGSKA come from the germline V gene (reference sequence). This chain's CDR3 is CSAVQGAEAFF. As DNA, the CDR3 is TGCAGTGCCGTCCAGGGCGCTGAAGCTTTCTTT.

The V gene is TRBV6-5, the J gene TRBJ1-1; D possibly corresponds to TRBD1 (5 bases). V lost 8 bases and J lost 6, with 16 bases in between. The CDR3 totals 13 residues. Germline V gives CDR1 MNHEY, CDR2 SVGAGI. The CDR3 reads CASRWSRVAEAFF. The CDR3 bases are TGTGCCAGCCGTTGGTCCAGGGTGGCTGAAGCTTTCTTT.

The gene calls are TRBV28 and TRBJ1-1, with a possible D match to TRBD1 (6 bases). CDR3 length equals 14 residues. V lost 7 bases and J 6 bases, leaving 18 bases between the germline ends. The germline CDR1 and CDR2 sequences are MDHEN and SYDVKM. CDR3 sequence: CASTEPDRDSEAFF. In nucleotides, the CDR3 is TGTGCCAGCACCGAACCGGACAGAGACTCTGAAGCTTTCTTT. Filled out from reference TRBV28 and TRBJ1-1, the complete variable domain reads DVKVTQSSRYLVKRTGEKVFLECVQDMDHENMFWYRQDPGLGLRLIYFSYDVKMKEKGDIPEGYSVSREKKERFSLILESASTNQTSMYLCASTEPDRDSEAFFGQGTRLTVV.

The rearrangement joins TRBV7-6 to TRBJ1-2, with D possibly TRBD1 on 6 matching bases. The V and J ends lost 1 base and 2 bases respectively, with 8 bases between them. CDR1 SGHVS and CDR2 FNYEAQ come from the germline V gene. The CDR3 loop spans 14 amino acids. The CDR3 loop is CASSLETGNYGYTF. The CDR3 DNA is TGTGCCAGCAGCTTAGAAACAGGGAACTATGGCTACACCTTC.

V gene TRBV5-1 combines with J gene TRBJ2-2, with 9 bases identical to TRBD2. Per germline, CDR1 SGHRS and CDR2 YFSETQ. The CDR3 sequence is 16 residues long. V trimming: 3 bases; J trimming: 3 bases; junction bases outside the gene matches: 6. CDR3 bases: TGCGCCAGCAGCTCCCCTAGCGGGGCCTACACCGGGGAGCTGTTTTTT. Protein product: CASSSPSGAYTGELFF.

In its sample, this clone was seen a few times. The rearrangement uses TRBV19 and TRBJ1-4; 10 positions match TRBD1. The CDR3 is made up of 15 amino acids. Germline V gene sequence: CDR1 LNHDA, CDR2 SQIVND (reference sequence). V was clipped by 3 bases and J by 7 bases; unmatched bases: 5. The CDR3 DNA reads as TGTGCCAGTAGTATCGCCGGGACAGGGGCTGAAAAACTGTTTTTT. This sequence encodes CASSIAGTGAEKLFF.

The chain is built from TRBV10-3 and TRBJ2-7; tentative D call: TRBD1 (5 bases). With 6 bases removed from V and 2 bases from J, the gap between germline ends came to 8 bases. In germline, CDR1 is ENHRY, CDR2 SYGVKD. This CDR3 comprises 12 residues. The CDR3 DNA is TGTGCCATCAGCAGGGTGACCTACGAGCAGTACTTC. It yields the protein CAISRVTYEQYF.

The V call is TRBV7-2, the J call TRBJ2-1; 8 bases line up with TRBD1. The length of the CDR3 is 14 residues. The V and J ends lost 3 bases and 4 bases, in that order; junction bases with no gene match: 2. CDR1 is SGHTA, CDR2 FQGNSA, per germline. In DNA, the CDR3 is TGTGCCAGCAGCTTCGACAGGGGTTACAATGAGCAGTTCTTC. Amino acid sequence: CASSFDRGYNEQFF.

This clone appeared a single time. V usage is TRBV11-2 and J usage is TRBJ2-3; 9 bases are shared with TRBD2. V gave up 0 bases and J gave up 2 bases; unmatched junction bases: 9. Germline V gene sequence: CDR1 SGHAT, CDR2 FQNNGV. The CDR3 runs to 18 residues. The CDR3 sequence is CASSLDVGAGGLTDTQYF. CDR3 nucleotide sequence: TGTGCCAGCAGCTTAGACGTTGGGGCGGGAGGGCTCACAGATACGCAGTATTTT.

The chain is built from TRBV28 and TRBJ2-7, with D possibly being TRBD2 (5 bases). CDR3 size: 15 residues. V lost 7 bases and J lost 6, with 22 bases in between. Germline V gene data show CDR1 as MDHEN and CDR2 as SYDVKM. CDR3: CASTDLRTGSSEQYF. DNA of the CDR3: TGTGCCAGCACCGACCTACGGACTGGAAGCAGCGAGCAGTACTTC. Filled out from reference TRBV28 and TRBJ2-7, the complete variable domain reads DVKVTQSSRYLVKRTGEKVFLECVQDMDHENMFWYRQDPGLGLRLIYFSYDVKMKEKGDIPEGYSVSREKKERFSLILESASTNQTSMYLCASTDLRTGSSEQYFGPGTRLTVT.

The chain carries TRBV19 and TRBJ2-4; perhaps TRBD1 as D (5 bases). V was pared by 7 bases and J by 9 bases, with 10 bases between. CDR3 length: 11 residues. CDR1 LNHDA and CDR2 SQIVND come from the germline V gene (reference sequence). CDR3 DNA: TGTGCCAGTAACCAGGGTGTCATTCAGTACTTC. Its protein is CASNQGVIQYF.

The CDR3 DNA is TGTGCCAGCAGCCCCGACAGGGTCACCGGGGAGCTGTTTTTT. Protein product: CASSPDRVTGELFF. This rearrangement joins TRBV7-2 to TRBJ2-2; 7 nucleotides line up with TRBD1. V lost 5 bases to trimming and J lost 4 bases; unmatched junction nucleotides: 4. This CDR3 comprises 14 residues. CDR1 is SGHTA and CDR2 is FQGNSA in the germline V gene.

CDR3 nucleotides: TGTGCCAGCGGGGGACAGCAAGCTTTCTTT. It yields the protein CASGGQQAFF. The genes are TRBV7-2 and TRBJ1-1; 7 positions agree with TRBD1. V lost 8 bases to trimming and J lost 9 bases; unmatched junction nucleotides: 3. The CDR3 loop spans 10 amino acids. Looked up from germline, CDR1 is SGHTA and CDR2 is FQGNSA.

The chain carries TRBV5-1 and TRBJ2-2; 12 bases map to TRBD2. Germline V gene data show CDR1 as SGHRS and CDR2 as YFSETQ. The J segment lost 3 bases and the V segment lost 0 bases, leaving 6 bases of the junction unmatched. The CDR3 is made up of 18 amino acids. The DNA of the CDR3 is TGCGCCAGCAGCTTGGCCCTAGCGGGGGGGCTGGACACCGGGGAGCTGTTTTTT. It translates to CASSLALAGGLDTGELFF.

V and J are TRBV7-2 and TRBJ1-2; 7 bases are a match to TRBD1. V lost 1 base to trimming and J lost 4 bases; unmatched junction nucleotides: 6. CDR1 and CDR2 (germline): SGHTA, FQGNSA. The CDR3 spans 15 residues. The CDR3 sequence: CASSLGFQGGYGYTF. CDR3 in DNA: TGTGCCAGCAGCTTAGGGTTTCAGGGGGGCTATGGCTACACCTTC.

Remarks on this clone: The identical CDR3 is also encoded by other nucleotide sequences in the sample. The chain uses TRBV28 and TRBJ1-6, with D uncertain. The CDR3 is made up of 14 amino acids. Looked up from germline, CDR1 is MDHEN and CDR2 is SYDVKM. V dropped 8 bases and J dropped 7 bases, with 15 bases sitting between them. The CDR3 DNA reads as TGTGCCAGCGCCTACCGGGAGAAAAATTCACCCCTCCACTTT. Translated: CASAYREKNSPLHF. Drawing the rest from reference TRBV28 and TRBJ1-6, the complete variable domain is DVKVTQSSRYLVKRTGEKVFLECVQDMDHENMFWYRQDPGLGLRLIYFSYDVKMKEKGDIPEGYSVSREKKERFSLILESASTNQTSMYLCASAYREKNSPLHFGNGTRLTVT.

The CDR3 nucleotides are TGTGCCAGCTCTCCAAAAGATCAGGCCTATGGCTACACCTTC. Protein product: CASSPKDQAYGYTF. This chain connects TRBV18 to TRBJ1-2, with D uncertain. Germline CDR1 reads KGHSH; CDR2 reads LQKENI. V dropped 6 bases and J dropped 4 bases, with 15 bases sitting between them. The CDR3 covers 14 residues. The whole variable domain, remainder taken from reference TRBV18 and TRBJ1-2, is NAGVMQNPRHLVRRRGQEARLRCSPMKGHSHVYWYRQLPEEGLKFMVYLQKENIIDESGMPKERFSAEFPKEGPSILRIQQVVRGDSAAYFCASSPKDQAYGYTFGSGTRLTVV.

This chain connects TRBV7-2 to TRBJ2-3, with D maybe TRBD2 (6 bases). Germline-derived CDR1 and CDR2 are SGHTA and FQGNSA. Trimming stripped 1 base from V and 4 bases from J, with 18 bases between. This CDR3 has 17 residues. For the CDR3, the DNA is TGTGCCAGCAGCTTAGGGTTGGGAGCGGGTACCGCAGATACGCAGTATTTT. Protein product: CASSLGLGAGTADTQYF.

The chain couples TRBV4-3 to TRBJ1-1; D ambiguous. Trimming removed 3 bases from V and 0 bases from J, with 11 bases in between. The CDR3 covers 15 residues. The germline V gene encodes CDR1 LGHNA and CDR2 YSLEER. The CDR3 protein is CASSQNPTLNTEAFF. In nucleotides, the CDR3 is TGCGCCAGCAGCCAGAACCCGACTTTGAACACTGAAGCTTTCTTT.